This entry lists 27 T cell receptor beta chains sequenced from one sample in a study of T cells after yellow fever vaccination. TCRdb analysed the 5' RACE reads with MiXCR anew, one entry per CDR3 protein. The sample carries 100,000 or so distinct CDR3 sequences, about 8.2% recorded once. Specimen: CD8+ T cells not binding an NS4B(214-222) dextramer, sorted from PBMCs, collected around 15 days after the first yellow fever vaccination. Receptors originate from a man between 18 and 35 years old who received the YFV17D yellow fever vaccine.

The chain carries TRBV6-1 and TRBJ1-2; tentatively, D is TRBD1 (5 bases). Trimming pared 5 bases from V and 1 base from J, leaving 14 bases between. Germline values: CDR1 MNHNS, CDR2 SASEGT. This CDR3 is built from 15 residues. CDR3 in DNA: TGTGCCAGCAGTCCTGGGGACTCTTATAACTATGGCTACACCTTC. As protein: CASSPGDSYNYGYTF.

The genes are TRBV9 and TRBJ2-1; D may match TRBD1 or TRBD2 (6 bases each). V was clipped by 0 bases and J by 0 bases, with 19 bases between them. The germline V gene encodes CDR1 SGDLS and CDR2 YYNGEE. The CDR3 consists of 19 residues. The CDR3 spells CASSVASVGGGASYNEQFF. As DNA, the CDR3 is TGTGCCAGCAGCGTAGCTTCTGTTGGGGGCGGGGCCTCCTACAATGAGCAGTTCTTC.

The genes are TRBV4-3 and TRBJ2-1; 10 positions match TRBD2. This CDR3 region has 16 residues. From germline, CDR1 is LGHNA and CDR2 YSLEER. V lost 0 bases, J lost 3 bases, and 2 bases stayed unmatched. CDR3 amino acids: CASSQDERGGYNEQFF. The CDR3 DNA follows: TGCGCCAGCAGCCAAGATGAGCGGGGGGGCTACAATGAGCAGTTCTTC.

This chain joins TRBV14 and TRBJ1-2, with D perhaps TRBD1 (5 bases). Trimming left V 2 bases short and J 3 bases short, with 16 bases between. The germline gives CDR1 SGHDN, CDR2 FVKESK. This CDR3 is 16 amino acids long. CDR3 sequence (DNA): TGTGCCAGCAGCCAAACACCTGGGGGAGTAGACTATGGCTACACCTTC. This encodes CASSQTPGGVDYGYTF.

This clonotype appeared a few times. The chain is built from TRBV4-2 and TRBJ2-2; tentative D call: TRBD2 (7 bases). CDR3 length equals 15 residues. Germline lookup yields CDR1 LGHNA and CDR2 YNFKEQ. V lost 0 bases and J lost 6, with 11 bases in between. CDR3 DNA sequence: TGTGCCAGCAGCCAAGATAGGGGGGGGGCCGGGGAGCTGTTTTTT. Protein sequence: CASSQDRGGAGELFF.

This clonotype was observed at least ten times. An end of the junction does not agree with germline; a read error may underlie this. The rearrangement links TRBV12-3 or TRBV12-4 to TRBJ2-1; TRBD1 might be the D (7 bases). The CDR3 is 12 residues long. Here the CDR3 reads CASSFFRGTDTF. The CDR3 region has the DNA TGTGCCAGCAGTTTTTTCCGCGGGACAGACACCTTC.

The chain joins TRBV5-1 to TRBJ1-5, with 8 nucleotides matching TRBD1. The CDR3 has 15 residues. Germline CDR1 SGHRS, CDR2 YFSETQ. After removal of 0 bases from V and 6 bases from J, the junction contained 5 bases not matched to a gene. CDR3 residues: CASSLAGTGSQPQHF. CDR3 sequence (DNA): TGCGCCAGCAGCTTGGCCGGGACAGGCTCTCAGCCCCAGCATTTT. The full variable domain, rest sourced from reference TRBV5-1 and TRBJ1-5, is KAGVTQTPRYLIKTRGQQVTLSCSPISGHRSVSWYQQTPGQGLQFLFEYFSETQRNKGNFPGRFSGRQFSNSRSEMNVSTLELGDSALYLCASSLAGTGSQPQHFGDGTRLSIL.

This clonotype was detected once. The chain joins TRBV3-1 to TRBJ2-2, with a possible D match to TRBD1 (6 bases). Per germline, CDR1 LGHDT and CDR2 YNNKEL (reference sequence). Trimming removed 3 bases from V and 6 bases from J, with 8 bases in between. The CDR3 has 13 amino acids. CDR3 nucleotides: TGTGCCAGCAGCCAGACAGGCCCCGGGGAGCTGTTTTTT. This sequence encodes CASSQTGPGELFF.

This chain links TRBV7-9 with TRBJ1-1; D uncertain. With 5 bases removed from V and 5 bases from J, the gap between germline ends came to 21 bases. Germline V gene lookup returns CDR1 SEHNR and CDR2 FQNEAQ (reference sequence). This CDR3 has 16 residues. The CDR3 protein is CASSTNPTPQGTEAFF. As DNA, the CDR3 is TGTGCCAGCAGCACGAACCCGACACCCCAAGGGACTGAAGCTTTCTTT.

This clonotype appeared a few times. The chain employs TRBV7-3 and TRBJ2-5; D unclear. Germline CDR1 reads SGHTA; CDR2 reads FQGTGA. CDR3 length: 11 residues. The V gene lost 5 bases and the J gene lost 5 bases, with 6 bases spanning the gap. The CDR3 spells CASSDGETQYF. The CDR3 nucleotides read TGTGCCAGCAGCGACGGGGAGACCCAGTACTTC.

This clonotype was counted only a few times. Written as DNA, the CDR3 is TGTGCCAGCAGTGATTGGGACTCATCTAGCACAGATACGCAGTATTTT. Translation gives CASSDWDSSSTDTQYF. V usage is TRBV28 and J usage is TRBJ2-3, with a possible D match to TRBD2 (6 bases). The V end lost 5 bases, the J end lost 0 bases, and 15 bases lay between the germline ends. The CDR3 runs 16 residues. Looked up from germline, CDR1 is MDHEN and CDR2 is SYDVKM.

In this sample, this clonotype turned up a few times. The chain is built from TRBV6-6 and TRBJ2-3; D perhaps matches TRBD2 (6 bases). Germline V gene sequence: CDR1 MNHNY, CDR2 SVGAGI (reference sequence). There are 13 residues in the CDR3. The germline V and J ends were trimmed by 9 bases and 2 bases, with 12 bases remaining between them. The CDR3 region is CASELAHTDTQYF. Here the CDR3 DNA reads TGTGCCAGTGAACTAGCCCACACAGATACGCAGTATTTT.

The chain employs TRBV3-1 and TRBJ1-5, with D perhaps matching TRBD1 (5 bases). The CDR3 extends over 16 amino acids. V lost 3 bases, J lost 4 bases, and 16 bases lay in between. Germline assignment: CDR1 LGHDT and CDR2 YNNKEL (reference sequence). This CDR3 is CASSQGGGRGNQPQHF. CDR3 sequence (DNA): TGTGCCAGCAGCCAGGGGGGAGGACGGGGGAATCAGCCCCAGCATTTT.

V usage is TRBV3-1 and J usage is TRBJ1-1; 7 positions match TRBD1. In germline, CDR1 is LGHDT, CDR2 YNNKEL (reference sequence). V shed 3 bases and J 4 bases; nucleotides not matched to a gene: 5. The CDR3 length is 14 residues. The CDR3 region is CASSQTGYFTEAFF. Here the CDR3 DNA reads TGTGCCAGCAGCCAGACAGGGTATTTCACTGAAGCTTTCTTT.

The chain couples TRBV4-3 to TRBJ2-3; 9 bases agree with TRBD1. Germline CDR1 reads LGHNA; CDR2 reads YSLEER. The ends lost 6 bases at V and 3 bases at J; junction bases unmatched: 10. The CDR3 consists of 16 residues. The CDR3 coding sequence is TGCGCCAGCAGTCCAAAGGACAGGGGTTGGACAGATACGCAGTATTTT. It is translated as CASSPKDRGWTDTQYF.

This clonotype was recorded a few times. The chain couples TRBV4-1 to TRBJ2-1; D is unresolved. Germline V lookup: CDR1 MGHRA, CDR2 YSYEKL. The CDR3 spans 16 residues. The V and J ends lost 0 bases and 2 bases respectively, with 11 bases between them. This chain's CDR3 is CASSQDPGITYNEQFF. The CDR3 coding sequence is TGCGCCAGCAGCCAAGATCCCGGTATTACCTACAATGAGCAGTTCTTC.

The rearrangement joins TRBV5-1 to TRBJ2-7; tentative D call: TRBD2 (6 bases). The germline gives CDR1 SGHRS, CDR2 YFSETQ. Trimming took off 0 bases at V and 4 bases at J, with 11 bases between the two ends. The CDR3 sequence is 14 residues long. The CDR3 is CASSLAPGEYEQYV. DNA for the CDR3: TGCGCCAGCAGCTTGGCCCCGGGAGAATACGAGCAGTACGTC.

This clonotype occurred a few times. This chain joins TRBV10-3 and TRBJ2-7; D uncertain. Germline V gene lookup returns CDR1 ENHRY and CDR2 SYGVKD. V was trimmed by 8 bases and J by 2 bases, leaving 13 bases between them. The CDR3 is 13 amino acids. CDR3 sequence reads: CAIGWTETYEQYF. The CDR3 DNA reads as TGTGCCATCGGGTGGACGGAGACCTACGAGCAGTACTTC.

This clonotype came up many times. The chain is built from TRBV12-3 or TRBV12-4 and TRBJ2-3; either TRBD1 or TRBD2 may fit D (5 bases each). Trimming removed 8 bases at V and 4 bases at J, with 19 bases between. This CDR3 region has 15 residues. The CDR3 DNA sequence: TGTGCCAGCTCCGAGGGGACCGCCGGGGCAGATACGCAGTATTTT. It specifies CASSEGTAGADTQYF.

The chain joins TRBV7-9 to TRBJ1-1; no reliable D call. Germline loops: CDR1 SEHNR, CDR2 FQNEAQ (reference sequence). CDR3 length: 16 amino acids. The V and J ends lost 4 bases and 6 bases respectively, with 21 bases between them. CDR3 sequence (DNA): TGTGCCAGCAGCTCTCATCTTGGGGTTTTTACACCTGAAGCTTTCTTT. It specifies CASSSHLGVFTPEAFF.

The gene calls are TRBV20-1 and TRBJ2-5; 9 nucleotides line up with TRBD2. The CDR3 sequence is 14 residues long. CDR1 DFQATT and CDR2 SNEGSKA come from the germline V gene (reference sequence). Germline trimming cut 0 bases from V and 4 bases from J; bases unmatched to any gene: 3. In DNA, the CDR3 is TGCAGTGCTAGAGAAGCGGGGGGTGGAGAGACCCAGTACTTC. It translates to CSAREAGGGETQYF.

The chain has TRBV5-6 and TRBJ1-4; no clear D. The CDR3 is made up of 11 amino acids. Germline loops: CDR1 SGHDT, CDR2 YYEEEE. V gave up 4 bases and J gave up 8 bases, with 6 bases separating them. The CDR3 DNA reads as TGTGCCAGCAGCCGGGAAGAAAAACTGTTTTTT. It yields the protein CASSREEKLFF.

The chain has TRBV7-6 and TRBJ1-6; D is uncertain. V was clipped by 5 bases and J by 6 bases, with 11 bases between them. Germline CDR1 SGHVS, CDR2 FNYEAQ. This CDR3 contains 14 residues. CDR3 protein: CASSLERANSPLHF. The CDR3 nucleotides read TGTGCCAGCAGCCTCGAACGGGCTAATTCACCCCTCCACTTT.

CDR3 bases: TGTGCCAGCAGTAAGCGGCCAGGGAGTCAGCCCCAGCATTTT. It translates to CASSKRPGSQPQHF. This sequence joins TRBV28 and TRBJ1-5, with D possibly TRBD1 on 5 matching bases. Trimming removed 5 bases at V and 6 bases at J, with 14 bases between. The CDR3 is made up of 14 amino acids. Germline V gives CDR1 MDHEN, CDR2 SYDVKM.

This clonotype came up a few times. This chain uses TRBV2 with TRBJ2-7; D gene uncertain. Trimming pared 3 bases from V and 2 bases from J, leaving 5 bases between. CDR3 length equals 12 residues. Germline V gene sequence: CDR1 SNHLY, CDR2 FYNNEI. CDR3 DNA: TGTGCCAGCAGTGAGAACGCCTACGAGCAGTACTTC. Its protein product is CASSENAYEQYF.

The chain joins TRBV11-2 to TRBJ2-2; the match to TRBD1 covers 7 bases. The germline gives CDR1 SGHAT, CDR2 FQNNGV. There are 16 residues in the CDR3. V dropped 3 bases and J dropped 7; count of bases not matched to a gene: 11. CDR3 protein: CASSFRGRIIGGELFF. The CDR3 nucleotides are TGTGCCAGCAGCTTTAGGGGGCGGATTATTGGCGGGGAGCTGTTTTTT.

This clonotype has a handful of counts. The rearrangement joins TRBV6-5 to TRBJ1-5; no reliable D call. Between the trimmed V and J ends, which lost 0 bases and 5 bases, there was a span of 8 bases. Germline V lookup: CDR1 MNHEY, CDR2 SVGAGI. The CDR3 spans 14 residues. The CDR3 here is CASSYSSMDQPQHF. DNA for the CDR3: TGTGCCAGCAGTTACTCGTCTATGGATCAGCCCCAGCATTTT.